This T cell receptor (beta chain) was captured in a study of identifying expanded T cells in peripheral blood. Study findings and constraints: Variance in clone template counts between roughly 2-week samples significantly increased with total template count across all healthy donors.

As regards this clone: Its antigen is undetermined.

Trimming cost V 2 bases and J 0 bases, with 7 bases left between them. This CDR3 has 15 residues. CDR1 is SGHAT, CDR2 FQNNGV, per germline. Assay: immunoSEQ multiplex PCR; the TCRdb copy retains only in-frame clones and omits some. Of approximately 100,000 clones listed, around nine tenths are singletons. Collection occurred without any documented infections or immune events in donors. The receptor was derived from a person aged 18-70 years in good health. V is TRBV11-2 and J is TRBJ1-4; D remains ambiguous. The sequenced material came from blood. CDR3 DNA sequence: TGTGCCAGCAGCTTATTCGGTACAACTAATGAAAAACTGTTTTTT. Translated, it gives CASSLFGTTNEKLFF.